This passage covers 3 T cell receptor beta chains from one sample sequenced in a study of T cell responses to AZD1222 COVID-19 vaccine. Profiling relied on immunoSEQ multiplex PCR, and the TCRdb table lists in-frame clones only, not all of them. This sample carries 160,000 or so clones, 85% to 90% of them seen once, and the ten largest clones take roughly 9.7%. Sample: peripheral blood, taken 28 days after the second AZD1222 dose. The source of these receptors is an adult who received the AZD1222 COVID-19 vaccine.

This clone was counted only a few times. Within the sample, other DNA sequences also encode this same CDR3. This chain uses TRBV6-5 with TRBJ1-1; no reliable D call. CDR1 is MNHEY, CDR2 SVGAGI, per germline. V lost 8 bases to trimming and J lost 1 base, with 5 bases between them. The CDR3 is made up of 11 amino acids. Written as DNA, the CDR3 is TGTGCCAGCCTCAAGAACACTGAAGCTTTCTTT. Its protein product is CASLKNTEAFF.

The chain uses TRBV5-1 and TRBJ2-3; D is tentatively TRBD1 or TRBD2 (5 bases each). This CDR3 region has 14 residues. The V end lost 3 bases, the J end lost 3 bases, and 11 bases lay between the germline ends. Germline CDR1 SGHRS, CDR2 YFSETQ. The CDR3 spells CASSWLEGTDTQYF. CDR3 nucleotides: TGCGCCAGCAGCTGGCTTGAGGGGACAGATACGCAGTATTTT.

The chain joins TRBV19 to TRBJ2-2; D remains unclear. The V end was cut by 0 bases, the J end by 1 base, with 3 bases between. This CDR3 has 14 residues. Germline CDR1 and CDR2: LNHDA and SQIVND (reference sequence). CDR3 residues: CASSIEENTGELFF. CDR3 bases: TGTGCCAGTAGTATAGAGGAGAACACCGGGGAGCTGTTTTTT.